The sequence of this TCR beta chain was determined in a study of long-term antiretroviral therapy in people with HIV. With 7 bases removed from V and 1 base from J, the gap between germline ends came to 16 bases. The V gene's germline CDR1 is LNHDA and CDR2 SQIVND (reference sequence). There are 15 residues in the CDR3. Runs used v3.0 of the immunoSEQ assay and were done at survey level. Clones were read by immunoSEQ multiplex PCR, and TCRdb kept only the in-frame ones, dropping some. The repertoire holds 30,000 to 40,000 clones, with 75% to 85% as singletons. The receptor was isolated from a man between 18 and 35 years old with HIV. The sample here was unsorted PBMCs, taken about 3.3 years after starting antiretroviral therapy. This chain uses TRBV19 with TRBJ1-2, with a tentative D call TRBD1 (5 bases). The CDR3 coding sequence is TGTGCCAGTATCCAGGACCCGGGGGGTAACTATGGCTACACCTTC. This encodes CASIQDPGGNYGYTF. The full variable domain, in which reference TRBV19 and TRBJ1-2 provide the parts outside the CDR3, is DGGITQSPKYLFRKEGQNVTLSCEQNLNHDAMYWYRQDPGQGLRLIYYSQIVNDFQKGDIAEGYSVSREKKESFPLTVTSAQKNPTAFYLCASIQDPGGNYGYTFGSGTRLTVV.